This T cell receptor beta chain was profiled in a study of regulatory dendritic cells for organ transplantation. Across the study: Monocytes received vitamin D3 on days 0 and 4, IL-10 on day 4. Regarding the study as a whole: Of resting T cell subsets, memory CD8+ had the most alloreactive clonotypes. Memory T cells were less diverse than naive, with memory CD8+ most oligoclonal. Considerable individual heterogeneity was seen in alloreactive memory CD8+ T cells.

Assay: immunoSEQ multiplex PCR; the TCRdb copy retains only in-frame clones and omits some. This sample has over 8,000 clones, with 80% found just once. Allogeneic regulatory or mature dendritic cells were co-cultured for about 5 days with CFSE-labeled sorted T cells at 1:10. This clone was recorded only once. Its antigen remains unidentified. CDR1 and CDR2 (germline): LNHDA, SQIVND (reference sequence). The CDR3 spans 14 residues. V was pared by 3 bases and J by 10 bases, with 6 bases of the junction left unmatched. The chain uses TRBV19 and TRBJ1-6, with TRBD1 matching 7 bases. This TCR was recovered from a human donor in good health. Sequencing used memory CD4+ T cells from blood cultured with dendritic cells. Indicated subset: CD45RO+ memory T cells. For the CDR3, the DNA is TGTGCCAGTAGTATTGAGGGGGCGGAATCACCCCTCCACTTT. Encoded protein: CASSIEGAESPLHF.